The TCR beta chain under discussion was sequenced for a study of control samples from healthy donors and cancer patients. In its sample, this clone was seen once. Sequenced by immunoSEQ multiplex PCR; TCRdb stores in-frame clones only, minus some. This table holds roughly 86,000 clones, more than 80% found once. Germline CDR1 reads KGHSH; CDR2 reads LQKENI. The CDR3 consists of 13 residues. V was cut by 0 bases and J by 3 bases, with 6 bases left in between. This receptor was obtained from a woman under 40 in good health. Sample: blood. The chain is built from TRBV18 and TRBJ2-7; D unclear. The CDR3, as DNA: TGTGCCAGCTCACCACCTAATCTCTACGAGCAGTACTTC. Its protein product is CASSPPNLYEQYF.